These T cell receptor beta chains were read from a single sample in a study of OX40 agonist ivuxolimab in advanced cancers. Assay used: immunoSEQ multiplex PCR; TCRdb lists only in-frame clones, some missing. Of some 41,000 clones listed, approximately 87% are singletons. The input for sequencing was CD4+ or CD8+ T cells sorted from blood, taken in a trial of the OX40 agonist ivuxolimab. These receptors all come from an adult with an advanced solid tumor such as melanoma, head and neck, liver or kidney cancer. Both conserved end residues are part of each CDR3. The order of the fields is J gene, V gene, clone size, D gene, CDR3 protein, CDR3 DNA. D genes are given only for firm matches. Rows give clone size only sometimes, using once, few, many, or a class for an expanded clone.

j_gene: TRBJ2-4
v_gene: TRBV11-2
abundance: -
d_gene: -
CDR3aa: CASSWDTRNIQYF
CDR3nt: TGTGCCAGCAGCTGGGACACCAGAAACATTCAGTACTTC

j_gene: TRBJ2-7
v_gene: TRBV19
abundance: -
d_gene: TRBD2
CDR3aa: CASSVTSGRNEQYF
CDR3nt: TGTGCCAGTAGCGTAACTAGCGGGAGGAACGAGCAGTACTTC

j_gene: TRBJ2-2
v_gene: TRBV29-1
abundance: once
d_gene: TRBD1
CDR3aa: CSVVQGTYTGELFF
CDR3nt: TGCAGCGTTGTACAGGGGACATACACCGGGGAGCTGTTTTTT

j_gene: TRBJ2-2
v_gene: TRBV6-5
abundance: -
d_gene: -
CDR3aa: CASRGIGELFF
CDR3nt: TGTGCCAGCAGGGGAATCGGGGAGCTGTTTTTT

j_gene: TRBJ2-5
v_gene: TRBV20-1
abundance: -
d_gene: -
CDR3aa: CSAREGETQYF
CDR3nt: TGCAGTGCTAGGGAGGGGGAGACCCAGTACTTC

j_gene: TRBJ1-2
v_gene: TRBV30
abundance: -
d_gene: -
CDR3aa: CAWSAFHSNYGYTF
CDR3nt: TGTGCCTGGAGTGCATTTCATTCTAACTATGGCTACACCTTC

j_gene: TRBJ2-5
v_gene: TRBV6-5
abundance: -
d_gene: TRBD1
CDR3aa: CASSRTGVQETQYF
CDR3nt: TGTGCCAGCAGCCGGACAGGAGTCCAAGAGACCCAGTACTTC

j_gene: TRBJ2-2
v_gene: TRBV7-7
abundance: -
d_gene: TRBD2
CDR3aa: CASSPGSGSSGRTGELFF
CDR3nt: TGTGCTAGCAGCCCAGGATCGGGTTCCAGCGGGAGGACCGGGGAGCTGTTTTTT

j_gene: TRBJ2-1
v_gene: TRBV19
abundance: -
d_gene: -
CDR3aa: CASSMIRGSYNEQFF
CDR3nt: TGTGCCAGTAGTATGATACGGGGGTCCTACAATGAGCAGTTCTTC

j_gene: TRBJ1-1
v_gene: TRBV6-1
abundance: few
d_gene: -
CDR3aa: CASSEYRGGTEAFF
CDR3nt: TGTGCCAGCAGTGAATATAGGGGGGGCACTGAAGCTTTCTTT

j_gene: TRBJ2-3
v_gene: TRBV11-3
abundance: -
d_gene: TRBD2
CDR3aa: CASSLEGGLAGHTQYF
CDR3nt: TGTGCCAGCAGCCTCGAGGGGGGACTAGCGGGGCATACGCAGTATTTT

j_gene: TRBJ2-5
v_gene: TRBV4-1
abundance: -
d_gene: TRBD1
CDR3aa: CASSQESPWTGAEETQYF
CDR3nt: TGCGCCAGCAGCCAAGAGTCCCCTTGGACAGGGGCAGAGGAGACCCAGTACTTC

j_gene: TRBJ1-2
v_gene: TRBV20-1
abundance: -
d_gene: -
CDR3aa: CSARERVGYTF
CDR3nt: TGCAGTGCTAGAGAACGGGTCGGCTACACCTTC

j_gene: TRBJ2-1
v_gene: TRBV19
abundance: once
d_gene: -
CDR3aa: CASSIDRGEQFF
CDR3nt: TGTGCCAGTAGTATAGATAGGGGTGAGCAGTTCTTC

j_gene: TRBJ2-1
v_gene: TRBV6-4
abundance: -
d_gene: TRBD2
CDR3aa: CATRPSGNNEQFF
CDR3nt: TGTGCTACCCGGCCTAGCGGGAACAATGAGCAGTTCTTC

j_gene: TRBJ2-5
v_gene: TRBV23-1
abundance: -
d_gene: -
CDR3aa: CASSHRVGETQYF
CDR3nt: TGCGCCAGCAGCCACAGGGTGGGGGAGACCCAGTACTTC

j_gene: TRBJ2-1
v_gene: TRBV7-9
abundance: -
d_gene: TRBD2
CDR3aa: CAGVLAGLPYNEQFF
CDR3nt: TGTGCCGGGGTCCTAGCGGGCCTACCTTACAATGAGCAGTTCTTC

j_gene: TRBJ2-7
v_gene: TRBV11-2
abundance: -
d_gene: TRBD2
CDR3aa: CASSLVIRGDYEQYF
CDR3nt: TGTGCCAGCAGCTTAGTTATCCGGGGGGACTACGAGCAGTACTTC

j_gene: TRBJ2-7
v_gene: TRBV18
abundance: -
d_gene: -
CDR3aa: CASSPRQGVYEQYF
CDR3nt: TGTGCCAGCTCACCAAGGCAGGGCGTCTACGAGCAGTACTTC

j_gene: TRBJ2-7
v_gene: TRBV6-5
abundance: -
d_gene: -
CDR3aa: CASSSLQVSYEQYF
CDR3nt: TGTGCCAGCAGTTCCCTCCAGGTCTCCTACGAGCAGTACTTC

j_gene: TRBJ2-1
v_gene: TRBV9
abundance: -
d_gene: TRBD2
CDR3aa: CASSVVDSGRPNEQFF
CDR3nt: TGTGCCAGCAGCGTAGTAGATAGCGGGAGACCCAATGAGCAGTTCTTC

j_gene: TRBJ1-3
v_gene: TRBV6-1
abundance: -
d_gene: -
CDR3aa: CASSLTRGSGNTIYF
CDR3nt: TGTGCCAGCAGCCTCACCCGGGGGTCGGGAAACACCATATATTTT

j_gene: TRBJ1-5
v_gene: TRBV25-1
abundance: -
d_gene: -
CDR3aa: CASSENLATQPQHF
CDR3nt: TGTGCCAGCAGTGAAAACCTTGCAACTCAGCCCCAGCATTTT

j_gene: TRBJ1-1
v_gene: TRBV7-8
abundance: -
d_gene: -
CDR3aa: CASSPLGLITEAFF
CDR3nt: TGTGCCAGCAGCCCCTTGGGTCTAATCACTGAAGCTTTCTTT

j_gene: TRBJ2-7
v_gene: TRBV11-3
abundance: -
d_gene: -
CDR3aa: CASSLQGSPYKQYF
CDR3nt: TGTGCCAGCAGCTTACAGGGTTCCCCTTACAAGCAGTACTTC

j_gene: TRBJ1-2
v_gene: TRBV5-6
abundance: -
d_gene: -
CDR3aa: CASSLKGYGYTF
CDR3nt: TGTGCCAGCAGCTTAAAGGGGTATGGCTACACCTTC

j_gene: TRBJ2-2
v_gene: TRBV7-9
abundance: -
d_gene: TRBD2
CDR3aa: CASTPAKRERGTGELFF
CDR3nt: TGTGCCAGCACTCCTGCGAAGCGGGAGCGGGGCACCGGGGAGCTGTTTTTT

j_gene: TRBJ2-7
v_gene: TRBV27
abundance: -
d_gene: TRBD1
CDR3aa: CASRYTGTGANWEQYF
CDR3nt: TGTGCCAGCAGATATACCGGGACAGGGGCGAACTGGGAGCAGTACTTC

j_gene: TRBJ2-5
v_gene: TRBV4-1
abundance: -
d_gene: -
CDR3aa: CASSQARDPAYQETQYF
CDR3nt: TGCGCCAGCAGCCAAGCGCGGGACCCCGCGTACCAAGAGACCCAGTACTTC

j_gene: TRBJ2-5
v_gene: TRBV2
abundance: once
d_gene: -
CDR3aa: CASSQRGGRQETQYF
CDR3nt: TGTGCCAGCTCACAAAGGGGCGGTCGCCAAGAGACCCAGTACTTC

j_gene: TRBJ1-6
v_gene: TRBV28
abundance: -
d_gene: TRBD1
CDR3aa: CASSLGRGGGAGSPLHF
CDR3nt: TGTGCCAGCAGTTTAGGACGAGGAGGGGGCGCCGGTTCACCCCTCCACTTT

j_gene: TRBJ2-5
v_gene: TRBV7-2
abundance: -
d_gene: -
CDR3aa: CASSLGGNLRETQYF
CDR3nt: TGTGCCAGCAGCTTAGGCGGAAATTTAAGGGAGACCCAGTACTTC

j_gene: TRBJ2-2
v_gene: TRBV19
abundance: few
d_gene: -
CDR3aa: CASKVSLGTGELFF
CDR3nt: TGTGCCAGTAAAGTCAGTCTGGGGACCGGGGAGCTGTTTTTT

j_gene: TRBJ1-6
v_gene: TRBV2
abundance: -
d_gene: -
CDR3aa: CASMTGEDSPLHF
CDR3nt: TGTGCCAGCATGACAGGAGAAGATTCACCCCTCCACTTT

j_gene: TRBJ2-7
v_gene: TRBV15
abundance: -
d_gene: -
CDR3aa: CATSGSHPGRSAQAFF
CDR3nt: TGTGCCACCAGCGGGTCCCACCCGGGACGATCCGCTCAAGCTTTCTTC

j_gene: TRBJ2-1
v_gene: TRBV19
abundance: -
d_gene: -
CDR3aa: CASSIDQADLNEQFF
CDR3nt: TGTGCCAGTAGTATAGATCAGGCAGACCTCAATGAGCAGTTCTTC

j_gene: TRBJ2-2
v_gene: TRBV9
abundance: -
d_gene: -
CDR3aa: CASSVDGTSNTGELFF
CDR3nt: TGTGCCAGCAGCGTAGACGGGACCTCGAACACCGGGGAGCTGTTTTTT

j_gene: TRBJ2-2
v_gene: TRBV27
abundance: -
d_gene: -
CDR3aa: CASSLGQNTGELFF
CDR3nt: TGTGCCAGCAGTCTTGGACAGAACACCGGGGAGCTGTTTTTT

j_gene: TRBJ2-1
v_gene: TRBV20-1
abundance: -
d_gene: -
CDR3aa: CSASDRDEQFF
CDR3nt: TGCAGTGCTAGCGATCGGGATGAGCAGTTCTTC

j_gene: TRBJ2-7
v_gene: TRBV4-3
abundance: -
d_gene: -
CDR3aa: CASSQDREDEQYF
CDR3nt: TGCGCCAGCAGCCAAGACAGGGAAGACGAGCAGTACTTC

j_gene: TRBJ2-1
v_gene: TRBV4-1
abundance: -
d_gene: TRBD1
CDR3aa: CASSQRSTGVNNEQFF
CDR3nt: TGCGCCAGCAGCCAACGATCGACAGGGGTAAACAATGAGCAGTTCTTC

j_gene: TRBJ2-7
v_gene: TRBV20-1
abundance: -
d_gene: -
CDR3aa: CSGSRDRKQYF
CDR3nt: TGCAGTGGATCTAGGGATAGGAAGCAGTACTTC

j_gene: TRBJ2-7
v_gene: TRBV19
abundance: once
d_gene: -
CDR3aa: CASSIGRLSYSYEQYF
CDR3nt: TGTGCCAGTAGTATAGGGCGACTGAGTTACTCCTACGAGCAGTACTTC

j_gene: TRBJ2-2
v_gene: TRBV13
abundance: -
d_gene: -
CDR3aa: CASSLVWGPVELFF
CDR3nt: TGTGCCAGCAGCTTAGTCTGGGGCCCGGTAGAGCTGTTTTTT

j_gene: TRBJ1-2
v_gene: TRBV5-1
abundance: -
d_gene: -
CDR3aa: CASSPRGIYGYTF
CDR3nt: TGCGCCAGCAGCCCTAGGGGGATCTATGGCTACACCTTC

j_gene: TRBJ2-1
v_gene: TRBV7-3
abundance: -
d_gene: -
CDR3aa: CASSQGGLKNEQFF
CDR3nt: TGTGCCAGCAGCCAGGGGGGCCTCAAAAATGAGCAGTTCTTC

j_gene: TRBJ1-6
v_gene: TRBV7-2
abundance: once
d_gene: TRBD1
CDR3aa: CASSTRTGGGSSPLHF
CDR3nt: TGTGCCAGCAGCACCCGGACAGGGGGTGGAAGTTCACCCCTCCACTTT

j_gene: TRBJ2-3
v_gene: TRBV15
abundance: -
d_gene: -
CDR3aa: CATSFNHKNTQYF
CDR3nt: TGTGCCACCAGCTTCAACCACAAAAATACGCAGTATTTT

j_gene: TRBJ1-2
v_gene: TRBV7-6
abundance: -
d_gene: -
CDR3aa: CASSSNYGYTF
CDR3nt: TGTGCCAGCAGCTCCAACTATGGCTACACCTTC

j_gene: TRBJ2-7
v_gene: TRBV5-1
abundance: -
d_gene: -
CDR3aa: CASSRADPSYEQYF
CDR3nt: TGCGCCAGCAGTCGTGCAGACCCCTCCTACGAGCAGTACTTC

j_gene: TRBJ1-1
v_gene: TRBV29-1
abundance: -
d_gene: -
CDR3aa: CSVVSAWSTDSLRGTEAFF
CDR3nt: TGCAGCGTTGTGTCGGCATGGTCAACGGACTCATTAAGGGGGACTGAAGCTTTCTTT

j_gene: TRBJ1-4
v_gene: TRBV5-6
abundance: -
d_gene: TRBD1
CDR3aa: CASSALAGGKLFF
CDR3nt: TGTGCCAGCAGCGCATTGGCAGGGGGCAAACTGTTTTTT

j_gene: TRBJ1-5
v_gene: TRBV7-8
abundance: -
d_gene: TRBD1
CDR3aa: CASSSRGQGNQPQHF
CDR3nt: TGTGCCAGCAGCTCGCGGGGACAGGGCAATCAGCCCCAGCATTTT

j_gene: TRBJ1-1
v_gene: TRBV27
abundance: -
d_gene: -
CDR3aa: CASSRQRSTEAFF
CDR3nt: TGTGCCAGCAGTCGGCAGAGATCGACTGAAGCTTTCTTT

j_gene: TRBJ1-2
v_gene: TRBV6-6
abundance: -
d_gene: -
CDR3aa: CASKRWQDGYGYTF
CDR3nt: TGTGCCAGCAAACGATGGCAGGATGGGTATGGCTACACCTTC